A selection of T cell receptor beta chains follows, all from one sample in a study of blood T cell repertoires in COVID-19. TCRdb's copy holds only in-frame clones and misses some; the assay was immunoSEQ multiplex PCR. The sample holds roughly 300,000 clones, less than 90% seen once. The sample was peripheral blood. The receptors here all came from a human donor in a cohort sampled during active COVID-19. Each CDR3 is given without its conserved first and last residue. Clone size appears in some rows only: once, few, many, or a class for an expanded clone.

>TRBJ1-5|once|TRBV2
ASSSDRDGQPQH
>TRBJ2-4|once|TRBV12-3/TRBV12-4
ASSLAGANIQY
>TRBJ2-5|-|TRBV7-3
ASSLGSGGQETQY
>TRBJ2-3|-|TRBV7-3
ASRLGLDTDTQY
>TRBJ1-4|-|TRBV9
ASSVGSSATNEKLF
>TRBJ2-1|once|TRBV4-1
ASSLKPSGISYNEQF
>TRBJ2-2|-|TRBV6-6
ASRWGGANTGELF
>TRBJ2-1|once|TRBV7-3
ASRRTRGGEQF
>TRBJ2-4|-|TRBV6-2/TRBV6-3
ASSREGYIQY
>TRBJ1-2|once|TRBV7-9
ASSLGQGWGYT